This T cell receptor beta chain derives from a study of CD8 T cells in ankylosing spondylitis. Broader study findings: Ankylosing spondylitis blood seemed to carry a telltale TCR beta motif made of under ten highly homologous variants. Earlier literature documents some of the motif variants in reactive arthritis synovial fluid and blood.

This clonotype was seen a handful of times. Its target is not known. TCRdb re-derived calls from the 5' RACE reads in MiXCR, one entry per CDR3 protein. The data show about 220,000 distinct CDR3 sequences, around 6.6% seen once. Trimming pared 0 bases from V and 3 bases from J, leaving 9 bases between. The germline gives CDR1 MNHEY, CDR2 SVGAGI. The CDR3 runs 15 residues. This chain joins TRBV6-5 and TRBJ2-1, with D hard to call. The sample was blood, either unsorted or a sorted T cell fraction (not recorded which). This receptor was taken from a male donor with ankylosing spondylitis. The CDR3 region is CASSYSQNNYNEQFF. The CDR3 DNA reads TGTGCCAGCAGTTACTCGCAAAACAACTACAATGAGCAGTTCTTC.